Below, 22 T cell receptor beta chains from the same sample are listed, as sequenced in a study of CD8 T cells in ankylosing spondylitis. MiXCR, applied by TCRdb to the 5' RACE reads, yields one record per CDR3 protein. The data contain roughly 100,000 distinct CDR3 sequences, over 6.5% of them singletons. Sequenced input: blood, either unsorted or a sorted T cell fraction (not recorded which). Source of these receptors: a male donor with ankylosing spondylitis or in good health (not recorded which).

This clonotype was detected ten times or more. This chain connects TRBV27 to TRBJ2-3, with 8 bases matching TRBD2. CDR1 and CDR2 from the germline V gene are MNHEY and SMNVEV (reference sequence). The ends lost 3 bases at V and 0 bases at J; junction bases unmatched: 14. CDR3 length equals 19 residues. This CDR3 reads CASSLRSREVTRSTDTQYF. The CDR3 nucleotides are TGTGCCAGCAGTTTGAGATCGCGGGAGGTAACGAGGAGCACAGATACGCAGTATTTT.

This clonotype was observed at least ten times. As DNA, the CDR3 is TGTGCTAGTGGTTTGGGGTCCTACGAGCAGTACTTC. Amino acids: CASGLGSYEQYF. This chain joins TRBV12-5 and TRBJ2-7; D ambiguous. The CDR3 totals 12 residues. Trimming shortened V by 1 base and J by 1 base, and 2 bases separated the two germline ends. Germline CDR1 and CDR2: LGHNT and FRNRAP.

This clonotype turned up a few times. The chain has TRBV10-1 and TRBJ1-5; 8 bases agree with TRBD1. V shed 10 bases and J 1 base; nucleotides not matched to a gene: 9. The CDR3 has 15 amino acids. Per the germline V gene, CDR1 is WNHNN and CDR2 is SYGVQD (reference sequence). CDR3 residues: CATRTGKRSNQPQHF. The CDR3 region has the DNA TGCGCCACCCGGACAGGGAAGAGGAGCAATCAGCCCCAGCATTTT.

V usage is TRBV6-6 and J usage is TRBJ1-5; the match to TRBD1 covers 7 bases. The germline V gene encodes CDR1 MNHNY and CDR2 SVGAGI (reference sequence). V was clipped by 6 bases and J by 6 bases; unmatched bases: 8. The CDR3 is 14 residues long. Here the CDR3 reads CASSPDRESQPQHF. As DNA, the CDR3 is TGTGCCAGCAGCCCCGACAGGGAAAGTCAGCCCCAGCATTTT.

Remarks on this clonotype: This could be a read error, since a much larger clone is one nucleotide away. The chain is built from TRBV5-1 and TRBJ1-5; 8 bases align to TRBD1. With 4 bases clipped from V and 3 bases from J, the junction kept 3 bases outside the gene matches. Germline V gene data show CDR1 as SGHRS and CDR2 as YFSETQ. This CDR3 comprises 14 residues. CDR3 DNA sequence: TGCGCCAGCAGCGCGACAGGGGACAATCAGCCCCAGCATTTT. This gives the protein CASSATGDNQPQHF.

This clonotype was counted a few times. This rearrangement joins TRBV18 to TRBJ1-6; TRBD1 agrees at 8 bases. Trimming took 6 bases from V and 10 from J; bases not matched to a gene: 11. Germline V gene lookup returns CDR1 KGHSH and CDR2 LQKENI. The length of the CDR3 is 15 residues. CDR3 in amino acids: CASSPIVTGGSPLHF. The CDR3 DNA sequence: TGTGCCAGCTCGCCCATAGTTACAGGGGGATCACCCCTCCACTTT.

Many counts were recorded for this clonotype. The chain joins TRBV21-1 to TRBJ1-5; the D call TRBD1 from the table was never checked on the DNA. TRBV21-1 is flagged as a pseudogene. The CDR3 spans 16 residues. CDR3 protein: CASRSRSGYSNQPQHF. The CDR3 DNA sequence: TGTGCCAGCAGGTCCCGGTCTGGTTATAGCAATCAGCCCCAGCATTTT.

This clonotype was counted at least ten times. As DNA, the CDR3 is TGCAGTGCTAGAGTGCCAGGGGCTGAAGCTTTCTTT. It yields the protein CSARVPGAEAFF. The chain is built from TRBV20-1 and TRBJ1-1; D may be TRBD1 (6 bases). V was shortened by 1 base and J by 6 bases, with 9 bases between the two germline ends. The germline gives CDR1 DFQATT, CDR2 SNEGSKA (reference sequence). CDR3 length: 12 residues.

This clonotype has at least ten counts. The chain has TRBV3-1 and TRBJ2-7; no firm D call. Looked up from germline, CDR1 is LGHDT and CDR2 is YNNKEL (reference sequence). Trimming removed 3 bases at V and 4 bases at J, with 4 bases between. The CDR3 is 11 amino acids. In nucleotides, the CDR3 is TGTGCCAGCAGCCACCAGTACGAGCAGTACTTC. This gives the protein CASSHQYEQYF.

This clonotype was detected ten times or more. The genes are TRBV12-3 or TRBV12-4 and TRBJ2-6; TRBD1 agrees at 10 bases. Losses at the gene ends were 2 bases for V and 4 bases for J; bases not matched to a gene: 14. This CDR3 region has 20 residues. This CDR3 reads CASSLTSLGTGEGGANVLTF. DNA of the CDR3: TGTGCCAGCAGTTTAACCTCCCTAGGGACAGGGGAAGGAGGGGCCAACGTCCTGACTTTC.

Ten or more counts support this clonotype. The chain joins TRBV7-2 to TRBJ2-5; D is unclear. The V and J ends lost 0 bases and 0 bases respectively, with 11 bases between them. From germline, CDR1 is SGHTA and CDR2 FQGNSA. CDR3 size: 16 residues. The CDR3 DNA reads as TGTGCCAGCAGCTTAGCCGGCCGAGGAGACCAAGAGACCCAGTACTTC. Translated: CASSLAGRGDQETQYF.

This clonotype came up many times. The chain joins TRBV6-1 to TRBJ1-4; D remains unclear. The CDR3 runs to 14 residues. Trimming pared 7 bases from V and 6 bases from J, leaving 15 bases between. Germline V gene data show CDR1 as MNHNS and CDR2 as SASEGT. The DNA for the CDR3 is TGTGCCAGCACCACAATAGGAGGGCATGAAAAACTGTTTTTT. Its protein is CASTTIGGHEKLFF.

At least ten counts were recorded for this clonotype. This chain uses TRBV29-1 with TRBJ2-1; 10 nucleotides agree with TRBD2. The junction had 1 base not matched to a gene; V was cut back by 1 base and J by 1 base. This CDR3 comprises 15 residues. The germline V gene has CDR1 SQVTM and CDR2 ANQGSEA. The CDR3 DNA reads TGCAGCGTTGAAGGGACTAGCGGTTCCTACAATGAGCAGTTCTTC. Encoded protein: CSVEGTSGSYNEQFF.

This clonotype was detected many times. V usage is TRBV6-2 or TRBV6-3 and J usage is TRBJ1-6; D gene ambiguous. This CDR3 comprises 12 residues. Trimming shortened V by 4 bases and J by 8 bases, and 6 bases separated the two germline ends. Germline loops: CDR1 MNHEY, CDR2 SVGEGT. As DNA, the CDR3 is TGTGCCAGCAGTTCCCTCCATTCACCCCTCCACTTT. Residues: CASSSLHSPLHF.

This clonotype was recorded at least ten times. The gene calls are TRBV27 and TRBJ2-6; D is uncertain. Germline CDR1 MNHEY, CDR2 SMNVEV (reference sequence). This CDR3 has 16 amino acids. The V end was cut by 4 bases, the J end by 0 bases, with 10 bases between. The CDR3 loop is CASSSLGSSGANVLTF. CDR3 DNA: TGTGCCAGCAGTTCTCTGGGCAGCTCTGGGGCCAACGTCCTGACTTTC.

At least ten counts were recorded for this clonotype. V gene TRBV7-2 combines with J gene TRBJ2-3; 11 bases are shared with TRBD2. Germline assignment: CDR1 SGHTA and CDR2 FQGNSA. V trimming: 5 bases; J trimming: 7 bases; junction bases outside the gene matches: 8. The CDR3 sequence is 15 residues long. CDR3 residues: CASSGTGTSGYTQYF. DNA of the CDR3: TGTGCCAGCAGCGGTACCGGGACTAGCGGCTATACGCAGTATTTT.

The chain has TRBV11-2 and TRBJ2-3; D is unresolved. Germline V gene sequence: CDR1 SGHAT, CDR2 FQNNGV. The CDR3 is 14 amino acids. Trimming pared 0 bases from V and 1 base from J, leaving 5 bases between. The CDR3 DNA reads as TGTGCCAGCAGCTTAGAACTCCGCACAGATACGCAGTATTTT. Amino acid sequence: CASSLELRTDTQYF.

There are many counts of this clonotype. The rearrangement links TRBV7-3 to TRBJ2-3; 7 bases line up with TRBD2. Germline V gives CDR1 SGHTA, CDR2 FQGTGA. The CDR3 runs 17 residues. V dropped 1 base and J dropped 3; count of bases not matched to a gene: 10. The CDR3 is CASSLMGGTKTTDTQYF. CDR3 bases: TGTGCCAGCAGCTTAATGGGGGGGACTAAGACAACAGATACGCAGTATTTT.

At least ten counts were recorded for this clonotype. The chain employs TRBV7-8 and TRBJ2-2, with D perhaps TRBD2 (5 bases). The V end was cut by 3 bases, the J end by 0 bases, with 11 bases between. The CDR3 extends over 16 amino acids. Germline loops: CDR1 SGHVS, CDR2 FQNEAQ. The CDR3 loop reads CASSFGLAPNTGELFF. Written as DNA, the CDR3 is TGTGCCAGCAGCTTTGGGCTAGCACCGAACACCGGGGAGCTGTTTTTT.

This clonotype was counted at least ten times. This chain uses TRBV7-2 with TRBJ2-7, with TRBD2 as a possible D gene (6 bases). The V end lost 3 bases, the J end lost 4 bases, and 13 bases lay between the germline ends. In germline, CDR1 is SGHTA, CDR2 FQGNSA. The CDR3 sequence is 14 residues long. CDR3: CASSFARRGYEQYF. The CDR3 DNA reads as TGTGCCAGCAGCTTCGCCCGGAGGGGTTACGAGCAGTACTTC. The full variable domain, its missing parts supplied by reference TRBV7-2 and TRBJ2-7, is GAGVSQSPSNKVTEKGKDVELRCDPISGHTALYWYRQSLGQGLEFLIYFQGNSAPDKSGLPSDRFSAERTGGSVSTLTIQRTQQEDSAVYLCASSFARRGYEQYFGPGTRLTVT.

On this clonotype itself: With a much larger clone just one base away, this may be a read error. The V gene is TRBV7-2, the J gene TRBJ2-1; 11 nucleotides match TRBD2. This CDR3 has 17 residues. J was trimmed by 2 bases and V by 0 bases; bases with no gene match: 3. Germline V CDR1 and CDR2: SGHTA, FQGNSA. The CDR3 protein is CASSLAASGGPYNEQFF. The CDR3 coding sequence is TGTGCCAGCAGCTTAGCGGCTAGCGGGGGGCCCTACAATGAGCAGTTCTTC. Full variable domain (missing parts from reference TRBV7-2 and TRBJ2-1): GAGVSQSPSNKVTEKGKDVELRCDPISGHTALYWYRQSLGQGLEFLIYFQGNSAPDKSGLPSDRFSAERTGGSVSTLTIQRTQQEDSAVYLCASSLAASGGPYNEQFFGPGTRLTVL.

The table lists this clonotype with many counts. V and J are TRBV7-2 and TRBJ2-3; a weak D match, TRBD2 (6 bases). CDR1 is SGHTA and CDR2 is FQGNSA in the germline V gene. The CDR3 is 15 amino acids. The V end was cut by 1 base, the J end by 3 bases, with 11 bases between. CDR3 sequence: CASSLDGRETDTQYF. In DNA, the CDR3 is TGTGCCAGCAGCTTAGACGGGAGAGAGACAGATACGCAGTATTTT.